This TCR beta chain was found in a study of cytomegalovirus exposure and HLA in healthy donors. PCR involved 60 Vbeta and 13 Jbeta primers. Data came from immunoSEQ multiplex PCR; TCRdb stores just in-frame clones and leaves some out. Altogether 55,000 to 70,000 clones are present, around 70% being singletons, with the ten largest covering 15% to 20%. The V end was cut by 7 bases, the J end by 2 bases, with 16 bases between. The CDR3 contains 14 residues. Per germline, CDR1 SGHRS and CDR2 YFSETQ. Source material: PBMCs. This sequence was found in a woman aged 60-75 years in good health and CMV-seropositive. The J gene is TRBJ2-7, the V gene TRBV5-1; TRBD1 is a possible D gene (5 bases). The CDR3 nucleotides read TGCGCCAGCGCTGAAGGGGCCGCGGCCTACGAGCAGTACTTC. Residues: CASAEGAAAYEQYF. Complete variable domain (other parts from reference TRBV5-1 and TRBJ2-7): KAGVTQTPRYLIKTRGQQVTLSCSPISGHRSVSWYQQTPGQGLQFLFEYFSETQRNKGNFPGRFSGRQFSNSRSEMNVSTLELGDSALYLCASAEGAAAYEQYFGPGTRLTVT.